This entry lists 17 T cell receptor beta chains sequenced from one sample in a study of lymphopenia after photon versus proton radiotherapy. Data came from immunoSEQ multiplex PCR; TCRdb stores just in-frame clones and leaves some out. The table has approximately 65,000 clones, roughly 87% seen once. The sample consisted of peripheral blood, taken from a patient treated with proton-based radiotherapy. The origin of the receptors is an elderly man with esophageal cancer.

V is TRBV11-3 and J is TRBJ2-7; 7 nucleotides agree with TRBD1. This CDR3 has 13 residues. Looked up from germline, CDR1 is SGHNT and CDR2 is YENEEA. With 1 base clipped from V and 6 bases from J, the junction kept 3 bases outside the gene matches. The CDR3 DNA is TGTGCCAGCAGCTTAGCCGGGACAGCCGAGCAGTACTTC. It codes for CASSLAGTAEQYF.

V gene TRBV6-1 combines with J gene TRBJ2-7; a possible D gene is TRBD1 (6 bases). With 2 bases removed from V and 6 bases from J, the gap between germline ends came to 11 bases. The CDR3 sequence is 13 residues long. Looked up from germline, CDR1 is MNHNS and CDR2 is SASEGT. The CDR3 DNA follows: TGTGCCAGCAGTGAACAGGGGATTGGCGAGCAGTACTTC. This gives the protein CASSEQGIGEQYF.

This clone was observed a few times. This rearrangement joins TRBV18 to TRBJ1-4; no definite D call. Germline CDR1 KGHSH, CDR2 LQKENI. Trimming removed 3 bases at V and 13 bases at J, with 21 bases between. The CDR3 has 15 amino acids. CDR3 in amino acids: CASSPAGSESTRLFF. Written as DNA, the CDR3 is TGTGCCAGCTCACCCGCAGGAAGCGAATCGACGCGACTGTTTTTT.

The CDR3 coding sequence is TGTGCCAGTAATAGGGGCTCGGGGTCACCCCTCCACTTT. Protein: CASNRGSGSPLHF. This chain uses TRBV19 with TRBJ1-6, with TRBD1 as a possible D gene (5 bases). Per germline, CDR1 LNHDA and CDR2 SQIVND (reference sequence). Trimming removed 7 bases at V and 10 bases at J, with 14 bases between. The CDR3 spans 13 residues.

The chain couples TRBV19 to TRBJ2-7, with D possibly being TRBD1 or TRBD2 (5 bases each). The CDR3 covers 15 residues. The germline V gene encodes CDR1 LNHDA and CDR2 SQIVND (reference sequence). V shed 5 bases and J shed 7 bases, with 21 bases lying between them. CDR3 residues: CASSVSGTGNREQYF. CDR3 in DNA: TGTGCCAGTAGTGTATCCGGGACCGGCAACCGAGAGCAGTACTTC.

This clone was found once. This chain links TRBV18 with TRBJ1-6, with 12 bases matching TRBD1. Germline V gene sequence: CDR1 KGHSH, CDR2 LQKENI. The CDR3 consists of 17 residues. After removal of 3 bases from V and 6 bases from J, the junction contained 6 bases not matched to a gene. The CDR3 bases are TGTGCCAGCTCACCGGAAGGGACAGGGGGCCCTAATTCACCCCTCCACTTT. Protein: CASSPEGTGGPNSPLHF. The whole variable domain, remainder taken from reference TRBV18 and TRBJ1-6, is NAGVMQNPRHLVRRRGQEARLRCSPMKGHSHVYWYRQLPEEGLKFMVYLQKENIIDESGMPKERFSAEFPKEGPSILRIQQVVRGDSAAYFCASSPEGTGGPNSPLHFGNGTRLTVT.

This chain uses TRBV5-1 with TRBJ2-5; 14 nucleotides line up with TRBD2. The CDR3 sequence is 16 residues long. The germline CDR1 and CDR2 sequences are SGHRS and YFSETQ. Trimming cost V 3 bases and J 5 bases; bases outside gene matches: 6. The CDR3 DNA sequence: TGCGCCAGCAGCTCCGGGACTAGCGGGAGCGGGGAGACCCAGTACTTC. Translation gives CASSSGTSGSGETQYF.

V and J are TRBV18 and TRBJ2-3, with D possibly being TRBD2 (5 bases). This CDR3 is built from 14 residues. Germline V gene sequence: CDR1 KGHSH, CDR2 LQKENI. Deletions cut 3 bases from V and 3 bases from J, with 10 bases between. DNA for the CDR3: TGTGCCAGCTCACCGATATCGGGGACAGATACGCAGTATTTT. This translates into CASSPISGTDTQYF.

The chain has TRBV13 and TRBJ1-2; 9 nucleotides agree with TRBD1. The CDR3 loop spans 15 amino acids. Unmatched junction bases numbered 7, after V lost 6 bases and J lost 2 bases. Germline V gives CDR1 PRHDT, CDR2 FYEKMQ (reference sequence). CDR3 sequence (DNA): TGTGCCAGCAGGCCTACTGGGACAGGGAACTATGGCTACACCTTC. This sequence encodes CASRPTGTGNYGYTF.

The count of this clone is one. This chain links TRBV6-5 with TRBJ2-7, with TRBD1 matching over 10 bases. The germline CDR1 and CDR2 sequences are MNHEY and SVGAGI. CDR3 length: 15 residues. V lost 1 base, J lost 5 bases, and 5 bases stayed unmatched. CDR3 sequence: CASSYLGQGSHEQYF. The CDR3 nucleotides are TGTGCCAGCAGTTACTTGGGACAGGGGTCCCACGAGCAGTACTTC.

J is TRBJ2-5 and V is TRBV7-2; D gene uncertain. The CDR3 has 13 residues. Trimming cost V 1 base and J 5 bases, with 8 bases left between them. CDR1 is SGHTA and CDR2 is FQGNSA in the germline V gene. The CDR3 DNA follows: TGTGCCAGCAGCTTAGGGGGATTTGAGACCCAGTACTTC. Its translation is CASSLGGFETQYF.

The chain carries TRBV6-5 and TRBJ1-5; D perhaps matches TRBD1 (5 bases). Germline lookup yields CDR1 MNHEY and CDR2 SVGAGI. This CDR3 contains 15 residues. V lost 2 bases, J lost 0 bases, and 8 bases lay in between. The CDR3 loop is CASSYDRDSNQPQHF. The CDR3 nucleotides read TGTGCCAGCAGTTACGACAGAGATAGCAATCAGCCCCAGCATTTT.

The rearrangement joins TRBV18 to TRBJ1-1; TRBD1 aligns across 9 bases. The germline V gene encodes CDR1 KGHSH and CDR2 LQKENI. This CDR3 comprises 16 residues. The junction had 9 bases not matched to a gene; V was cut back by 2 bases and J by 5 bases. The CDR3 coding sequence is TGTGCCAGCTCACCAGGGCCGACAGGGGGAGGAACTGAAGCTTTCTTT. This translates into CASSPGPTGGGTEAFF.

The chain recombines TRBV6-6 with TRBJ1-1; D is uncertain. Looked up from germline, CDR1 is MNHNY and CDR2 is SVGAGI (reference sequence). The ends were cut back, 6 bases at V and 6 bases at J, with 20 bases in the middle. This CDR3 is built from 15 residues. CDR3: CASSDSVSWGPEAFF. CDR3 in DNA: TGTGCCAGCAGCGATTCCGTGTCCTGGGGTCCTGAAGCTTTCTTT.

The V and J genes are TRBV7-2 and TRBJ2-3, with D possibly called TRBD1 or TRBD2 (6 bases each). The CDR3 sequence is 14 residues long. Trimming pared 3 bases from V and 8 bases from J, leaving 15 bases between. Germline lookup yields CDR1 SGHTA and CDR2 FQGNSA. CDR3 nucleotides: TGTGCCAGCAGCTTCACGGGAGAGGGGGGTACGCAGTATTTT. It specifies CASSFTGEGGTQYF.

The V and J genes are TRBV18 and TRBJ1-5; TRBD1 matches 11 bases. The V and J ends lost 3 bases and 3 bases, in that order; junction bases with no gene match: 13. From germline, CDR1 is KGHSH and CDR2 LQKENI. The CDR3 has 19 amino acids. CDR3: CASSPDWGQGGRINQPQHF. CDR3 coding DNA: TGTGCCAGCTCACCTGATTGGGGACAGGGGGGACGGATCAATCAGCCCCAGCATTTT.

This chain uses TRBV27 with TRBJ2-3; 9 nucleotides agree with TRBD1. This CDR3 contains 18 residues. Germline V gene sequence: CDR1 MNHEY, CDR2 SMNVEV (reference sequence). The junction had 8 bases not matched to a gene; V was cut back by 1 base and J by 0 bases. This CDR3 reads CASSLLSPGQGSTDTQYF. The CDR3 bases are TGTGCCAGCAGTTTATTATCTCCCGGACAGGGGAGCACAGATACGCAGTATTTT.